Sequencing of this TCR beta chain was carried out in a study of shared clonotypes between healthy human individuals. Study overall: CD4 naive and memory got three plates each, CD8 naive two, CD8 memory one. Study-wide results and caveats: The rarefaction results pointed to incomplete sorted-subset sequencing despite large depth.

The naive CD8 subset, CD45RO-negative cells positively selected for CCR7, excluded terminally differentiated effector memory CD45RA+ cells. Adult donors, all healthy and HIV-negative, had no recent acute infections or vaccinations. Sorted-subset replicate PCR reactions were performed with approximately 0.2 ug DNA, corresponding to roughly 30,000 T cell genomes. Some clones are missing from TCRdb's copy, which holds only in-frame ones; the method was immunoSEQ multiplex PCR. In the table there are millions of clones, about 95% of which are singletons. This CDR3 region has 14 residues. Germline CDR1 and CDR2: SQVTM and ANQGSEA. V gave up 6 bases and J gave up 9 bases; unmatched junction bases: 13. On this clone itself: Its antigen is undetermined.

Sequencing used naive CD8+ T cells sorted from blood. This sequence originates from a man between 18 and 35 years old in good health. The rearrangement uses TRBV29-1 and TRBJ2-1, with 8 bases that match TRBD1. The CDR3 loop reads CSVAGTGFEGEQFF. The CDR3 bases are TGCAGCGTAGCCGGGACAGGATTTGAGGGTGAGCAGTTCTTC.